One and the same sample provided the 7 T cell receptor beta chains below, sequenced in a study of control samples from healthy donors and cancer patients. Method: immunoSEQ multiplex PCR; TCRdb's copy keeps in-frame clones and lacks some. The sample has about 120,000 clones, approximately 87% seen once; the top ten hold about 3.9%. Sequencing was performed on PBMCs. These receptors were collected from a woman aged 60-75 years with lung cancer.

The V and J genes are TRBV7-2 and TRBJ1-5; 7 bases align to TRBD1. The ends lost 5 bases at V and 2 bases at J; junction bases unmatched: 6. Germline values: CDR1 SGHTA, CDR2 FQGNSA. The CDR3 extends over 15 amino acids. The DNA for the CDR3 is TGTGCCAGCAGCCCAATTGGGACAGGCAATCAGCCCCAGCATTTT. Translating it yields CASSPIGTGNQPQHF.

The chain carries TRBV25-1 and TRBJ1-1, with 7 bases fitting TRBD1. The germline V gene encodes CDR1 MGHDK and CDR2 SYGVNS. This CDR3 is built from 15 residues. Losses at the gene ends were 6 bases for V and 0 bases for J; bases not matched to a gene: 7. The CDR3 coding sequence is TGTGCCAGCAGGGAACAGGGGACCTTGAACACTGAAGCTTTCTTT. Translating it yields CASREQGTLNTEAFF.

The chain links TRBV5-1 to TRBJ2-6; D gene uncertain. V was trimmed by 4 bases and J by 5 bases, leaving 13 bases between them. Germline lookup yields CDR1 SGHRS and CDR2 YFSETQ. The CDR3 sequence is 15 residues long. CDR3 in DNA: TGCGCCAGCAGCCTTCAACATCCTAGGGCCAACGTCCTGACTTTC. The encoded protein is CASSLQHPRANVLTF. Variable domain in full (rest from reference TRBV5-1 and TRBJ2-6): KAGVTQTPRYLIKTRGQQVTLSCSPISGHRSVSWYQQTPGQGLQFLFEYFSETQRNKGNFPGRFSGRQFSNSRSEMNVSTLELGDSALYLCASSLQHPRANVLTFGAGSRLTVL.

Concerning this clone itself: This sample includes further DNA sequences coding for the same CDR3. CDR3: CAWSGGGYGYTF. CDR3 DNA: TGTGCCTGGAGTGGGGGGGGCTATGGCTACACCTTC. V usage is TRBV30 and J usage is TRBJ1-2, with a possible D match to TRBD1 (5 bases). The V gene lost 1 base and the J gene lost 4 bases, with 7 bases spanning the gap. Germline CDR1 and CDR2: GTSNPN and SVGIG (reference sequence). This CDR3 is 12 amino acids long.

V is TRBV7-2 and J is TRBJ1-3, with D hard to call. CDR3 length: 17 amino acids. Deletions cut 2 bases from V and 0 bases from J, with 14 bases between. The germline V gene encodes CDR1 SGHTA and CDR2 FQGNSA. The CDR3 spells CASSLNGLRASGNTIYF. The CDR3 bases are TGTGCCAGCAGCTTAAATGGCCTCCGGGCCTCTGGAAACACCATATATTTT.

This clone was observed a few times. This chain links TRBV11-3 with TRBJ2-7, with 11 bases fitting TRBD2. Germline V gene lookup returns CDR1 SGHNT and CDR2 YENEEA. The CDR3 has 16 residues. V trimming: 6 bases; J trimming: 7 bases; junction bases outside the gene matches: 14. The CDR3 is CASRPSSGRSMSEQYF. CDR3 sequence (DNA): TGTGCCAGCAGACCTTCTAGCGGGAGGTCTATGTCGGAGCAGTACTTC.

This sequence joins TRBV25-1 and TRBJ2-1; TRBD1 matches 9 bases. J was trimmed by 6 bases and V by 6 bases; bases with no gene match: 6. The CDR3 length is 14 residues. Per the germline V gene, CDR1 is MGHDK and CDR2 is SYGVNS. CDR3 sequence: CASSRDRVSNEQFF. The CDR3 coding sequence is TGTGCCAGCAGCCGGGACAGGGTGTCCAATGAGCAGTTCTTC. Based on the CDR3 plus reference TRBV25-1 and TRBJ2-1, the full variable domain is EADIYQTPRYLVIGTGKKITLECSQTMGHDKMYWYQQDPGMELHLIHYSYGVNSTEKGDLSSESTVSRIRTEHFPLTLESARPSHTSQYLCASSRDRVSNEQFFGPGTRLTVL.